Shown below are 22 T cell receptor beta chains from a single sample sequenced in a study of blood T cell repertoires in COVID-19. Measured with immunoSEQ multiplex PCR; TCRdb has only the in-frame clones, and not every one. Of some 160,000 clones listed, roughly 93% are singletons. The sample taken for sequencing was peripheral blood. These receptors were collected from a man aged 18 to 30 with COVID-19, enrolled during active disease.

J is TRBJ1-5 and V is TRBV9; 9 positions agree with TRBD1. Germline V gene lookup returns CDR1 SGDLS and CDR2 YYNGEE. The V segment lost 3 bases and the J segment 6 bases; nucleotides outside the gene matches: 7. The CDR3 consists of 15 residues. The CDR3 protein is CASSGGQGGFQPQHF. DNA for the CDR3: TGTGCCAGCAGCGGGGGACAGGGAGGCTTTCAGCCCCAGCATTTT.

The V gene is TRBV30, the J gene TRBJ1-1; tentative D call: TRBD1 (5 bases). CDR1 GTSNPN and CDR2 SVGIG come from the germline V gene (reference sequence). The CDR3 extends over 16 amino acids. The V end was cut by 4 bases, the J end by 3 bases, with 21 bases between. CDR3 amino acids: CAWTLGGVYFHTEAFF. The CDR3 DNA reads TGTGCCTGGACCCTCGGGGGGGTTTACTTCCACACTGAAGCTTTCTTT.

This clone was observed a single time. CDR3 bases: TGTGCCAGCAGCGTAGGGGTTGGGAGTACAGATACGCAGTATTTT. Translated, it gives CASSVGVGSTDTQYF. The V gene is TRBV9, the J gene TRBJ2-3, with D possibly being TRBD2 (5 bases). This CDR3 is 15 amino acids long. Germline CDR1 SGDLS, CDR2 YYNGEE. With 0 bases removed from V and 3 bases from J, the gap between germline ends came to 11 bases.

The J gene is TRBJ1-6, the V gene TRBV7-2; D is perhaps TRBD1 (5 bases). CDR3 size: 14 residues. V was trimmed by 3 bases and J by 8 bases, leaving 11 bases between them. Germline V gene sequence: CDR1 SGHTA, CDR2 FQGNSA. The CDR3 here is CASSFRGGDSPLHF. The DNA of the CDR3 is TGTGCCAGCAGCTTCCGGGGAGGGGATTCACCCCTCCACTTT.

The chain carries TRBV5-6 and TRBJ2-1; possibly TRBD2 for D (6 bases). This CDR3 comprises 14 residues. Trimming left V 3 bases short and J 10 bases short, with 17 bases between. Germline V gene data show CDR1 as SGHDT and CDR2 as YYEEEE. CDR3 nucleotide sequence: TGTGCCAGCAGCTGGGGACTGTCTCTAGGAGAGCAGTTCTTC. Its translation is CASSWGLSLGEQFF.

This clone came up once. The gene calls are TRBV15 and TRBJ1-2, with D uncertain. Per germline, CDR1 LNHNV and CDR2 YYDKDF (reference sequence). The CDR3 consists of 15 residues. Trimming took off 3 bases at V and 9 bases at J, with 20 bases between the two ends. The chain's CDR3 is CATSRDLNPPGSYTF. The CDR3 nucleotides read TGTGCCACCAGCAGGGACCTCAATCCCCCGGGGAGCTACACCTTC.

This chain links TRBV11-2 with TRBJ2-6; tentative D call: TRBD1 (6 bases). This CDR3 has 17 residues. CDR1 SGHAT and CDR2 FQNNGV come from the germline V gene. Trimming left V 5 bases short and J 0 bases short, with 14 bases between. The CDR3, as DNA: TGTGCCAGCAGCCTCACAGGGTACAGCTCTGGGGCCAACGTCCTGACTTTC. It encodes CASSLTGYSSGANVLTF.

The chain employs TRBV6-6 and TRBJ2-1, with 9 bases aligning to TRBD2. V gave up 0 bases and J gave up 5 bases; unmatched junction bases: 5. The germline CDR1 and CDR2 sequences are MNHNY and SVGAGI (reference sequence). The CDR3 is 16 residues long. The DNA of the CDR3 is TGTGCCAGCAGTTACTCGGGCGGGAGGGCCCACAATGAGCAGTTCTTC. It yields the protein CASSYSGGRAHNEQFF.

This rearrangement joins TRBV15 to TRBJ2-1; 7 positions match TRBD1. The CDR3 spans 15 residues. Germline CDR1 and CDR2: LNHNV and YYDKDF (reference sequence). Germline trimming cut 0 bases from V and 4 bases from J; bases unmatched to any gene: 3. CDR3 region: CATSRERGQYNEQFF. As DNA, the CDR3 is TGTGCCACCAGCAGAGAGAGGGGGCAGTACAATGAGCAGTTCTTC.

The V and J genes are TRBV10-2 and TRBJ2-7, with D unclear. The CDR3 totals 14 residues. The V gene's germline CDR1 is WSHSY and CDR2 SAAADI. V was shortened by 0 bases and J by 0 bases, with 6 bases between the two germline ends. The CDR3 bases are TGCGCCAGCAGTGAGTCAGTCGGCTCCTACGAGCAGTACTTC. As protein: CASSESVGSYEQYF.

CDR3: CATSRGQGISGELFF. CDR3 in DNA: TGTGCCACCAGCAGAGGACAGGGGATATCCGGGGAGCTGTTTTTT. The chain carries TRBV15 and TRBJ2-2, with 8 bases fitting TRBD1. Germline CDR1 reads LNHNV; CDR2 reads YYDKDF (reference sequence). CDR3 length: 15 residues. The ends lost 1 base at V and 6 bases at J; junction bases unmatched: 4.

The V gene is TRBV28, the J gene TRBJ2-1; D gene uncertain. The V and J ends lost 3 bases and 3 bases respectively, with 3 bases between them. The CDR3 has 12 residues. Per germline, CDR1 MDHEN and CDR2 SYDVKM. In nucleotides, the CDR3 is TGTGCCAGCAGTTTCCTCTACAATGAGCAGTTCTTC. Translated, it gives CASSFLYNEQFF.

The rearrangement links TRBV5-4 to TRBJ2-7; D may be TRBD2 (5 bases). This CDR3 region has 14 residues. The germline V and J ends were trimmed by 4 bases and 2 bases, with 13 bases remaining between them. Germline V gene sequence: CDR1 SGHNT, CDR2 YYREEE (reference sequence). Written as DNA, the CDR3 is TGTGCCAGCAGCAAAGCGGCGTGGGCCTACGAGCAGTACTTC. Translating it yields CASSKAAWAYEQYF.

This chain links TRBV19 with TRBJ1-3; D not certain. V was pared by 4 bases and J by 5 bases, with 9 bases between. CDR3 size: 13 residues. The germline CDR1 and CDR2 sequences are LNHDA and SQIVND (reference sequence). The CDR3 is CASSKGGRNTIYF. The CDR3 nucleotides are TGTGCCAGTAGTAAAGGCGGAAGAAACACCATATATTTT.

V gene TRBV7-2 combines with J gene TRBJ2-7; D is ambiguous. Germline-derived CDR1 and CDR2 are SGHTA and FQGNSA. V gave up 5 bases and J gave up 6 bases, with 14 bases separating them. This CDR3 spans 13 amino acids. The CDR3 here is CASSGAPSREQYF. The CDR3 DNA reads TGTGCCAGCAGCGGAGCCCCCAGTCGCGAGCAGTACTTC.

The rearrangement uses TRBV28 and TRBJ1-5; D ambiguous. The length of the CDR3 is 14 residues. Germline CDR1 and CDR2: MDHEN and SYDVKM. Trimming cost V 3 bases and J 0 bases, with 6 bases left between them. CDR3 loop: CASSFRSSNQPQHF. CDR3 DNA sequence: TGTGCCAGCAGTTTCCGCAGTAGCAATCAGCCCCAGCATTTT.

The V gene is TRBV28, the J gene TRBJ2-3, with D perhaps matching TRBD1 (6 bases). V was shortened by 2 bases and J by 0 bases, with 24 bases between the two germline ends. The CDR3 sequence is 20 residues long. Per germline, CDR1 MDHEN and CDR2 SYDVKM. The CDR3: CASSLLSRGKNRLSTDTQYF. The CDR3 region has the DNA TGTGCCAGCAGTTTACTGTCCAGGGGCAAGAATAGACTTAGCACAGATACGCAGTATTTT. Full variable domain (rest looked up from reference TRBV28 and TRBJ2-3): DVKVTQSSRYLVKRTGEKVFLECVQDMDHENMFWYRQDPGLGLRLIYFSYDVKMKEKGDIPEGYSVSREKKERFSLILESASTNQTSMYLCASSLLSRGKNRLSTDTQYFGPGTRLTVL.

V and J are TRBV7-8 and TRBJ2-1; 9 bases align to TRBD2. The CDR3 loop spans 18 amino acids. Trimming at V came to 0 bases and at J to 2 bases, leaving 8 bases not matched to a gene. Germline V lookup: CDR1 SGHVS, CDR2 FQNEAQ. The CDR3, as DNA: TGTGCCAGCAGCTTAGCGCGGGCTAGCGGGGTGCCCTACAATGAGCAGTTCTTC. Encoded protein: CASSLARASGVPYNEQFF.

The chain has TRBV10-3 and TRBJ2-7; TRBD1 might be the D (6 bases). Germline loops: CDR1 ENHRY, CDR2 SYGVKD. There are 11 residues in the CDR3. Trimming removed 6 bases at V and 5 bases at J, with 8 bases between. CDR3 residues: CAIRDSNEQYF. CDR3 nucleotides: TGTGCCATCAGGGACAGCAACGAGCAGTACTTC.

This sequence joins TRBV5-1 and TRBJ2-1, with 14 bases lining up with TRBD2. The CDR3 covers 16 residues. Germline lookup yields CDR1 SGHRS and CDR2 YFSETQ. The V gene end was trimmed by 0 bases and the J gene end by 8 bases; junction bases not matched to a gene: 4. The CDR3 sequence: CASSLGGLAGVHEQFF. DNA for the CDR3: TGCGCCAGCAGCTTGGGGGGACTAGCGGGAGTCCATGAGCAGTTCTTC.

The CDR3 region is CASAKDRSNGEQFF. The CDR3 bases are TGTGCCAGCGCAAAGGACAGATCCAACGGTGAGCAGTTCTTC. The genes are TRBV18 and TRBJ2-1; TRBD1 might be the D (6 bases). This CDR3 region has 14 residues. Looked up from germline, CDR1 is KGHSH and CDR2 is LQKENI. Trimming took 8 bases from V and 9 from J, leaving 20 bases between them.

The chain employs TRBV12-3 or TRBV12-4 and TRBJ2-1, with a possible D match to TRBD2 (6 bases). CDR3 size: 13 residues. V was shortened by 3 bases and J by 5 bases, with 8 bases between the two germline ends. CDR3 DNA sequence: TGTGCCAGCAGTTTTGGGAGGCACAATGAGCAGTTCTTC. Its translation is CASSFGRHNEQFF.